The sequence of this TCR beta chain was determined in a study of blood T cell repertoires in COVID-19. Study-wide context: The analysed material was cDNA or gDNA that came from T cells, B-cell-depleted T cells, or PBMCs.

Clones were read by immunoSEQ multiplex PCR, and TCRdb kept only the in-frame ones, dropping some. The data contain some 300,000 clones, 90% of them singletons. Followed longitudinally, the Seattle patients had been enrolled during active infection. Material: peripheral blood. The TCR comes from a woman aged 35 to 49 with COVID-19, enrolled during active disease.

CDR3 protein: CASSPRWSNQPQHF. Here the CDR3 DNA reads TGTGCCAGCAGCCCGAGGTGGAGCAATCAGCCCCAGCATTTT. The chain uses TRBV6-5 and TRBJ1-5; D not certain. The CDR3 has 14 amino acids. Germline V gene lookup returns CDR1 MNHEY and CDR2 SVGAGI. V shed 6 bases and J shed 1 base, with 10 bases lying between them.